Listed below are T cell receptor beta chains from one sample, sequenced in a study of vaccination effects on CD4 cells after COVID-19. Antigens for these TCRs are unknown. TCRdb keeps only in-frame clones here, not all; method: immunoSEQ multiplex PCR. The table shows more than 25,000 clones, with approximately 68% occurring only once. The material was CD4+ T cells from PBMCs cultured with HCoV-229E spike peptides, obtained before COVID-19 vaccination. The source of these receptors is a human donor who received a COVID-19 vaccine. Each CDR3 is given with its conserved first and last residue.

CSVEVRLGGYTF	TRBV29-1	TRBJ1-2
CASSLDGTDQYF	TRBV7-8	TRBJ2-7
CAWSGGNEKLFF	TRBV30	TRBJ1-4
CASSLGYDRGQGYTF	TRBV5-1	TRBJ1-2
CASSILRKRETETQYF	TRBV28	TRBJ2-5
CASSPLLDSSYEQYF	TRBV18	TRBJ2-7
CASSLDGPGQGYTF	TRBV7-9	TRBJ1-2
CASSTSDRASGYTF	TRBV6-5	TRBJ1-2
CASSLPGLVTDKQFF	TRBV28	TRBJ2-1
CASSQGGGDYGYTF	TRBV2	TRBJ1-2
CASRADRGLYEQYF	TRBV6-5	TRBJ2-7
CASSEGLAPTGELFF	TRBV9	TRBJ2-2
CAISGRTANTEAFF	TRBV10-3	TRBJ1-1
CASSEIRGGGAFF	TRBV6-1	TRBJ1-1
CASSLQGLGQRLGYTF	TRBV4-3	TRBJ1-2
CASSVSGGSATNEKLFF	TRBV9	TRBJ1-4
CAWSPQEKLFF	TRBV30	TRBJ1-4
CASSPPSGRSSYNEQFF	TRBV7-9	TRBJ2-1
CASQGDEKLFF	TRBV7-9	TRBJ1-4
CASSLEGLGVFF	TRBV5-1	TRBJ2-1
CASSYLAGVQGTQYF	TRBV7-2	TRBJ2-3
CASRIPPGQGANEQFF	TRBV6-6	TRBJ2-1
CASSLAGGAGNQPQHF	TRBV7-8	TRBJ1-5
CASDTANYGYTF	TRBV6-5	TRBJ1-2
CASSRRGFNEQFF	TRBV19	TRBJ2-1
CASSEWAYEQYF	TRBV6-1	TRBJ2-7
CASSWRTGTTPNYGYTF	TRBV11-2	TRBJ1-2
CASRPGTGVAKNIQYF	TRBV28	TRBJ2-4
CASSYSPAGELFF	TRBV6-5	TRBJ2-2
CASRLAVVYEQYF	TRBV2	TRBJ2-7
CASSEQGGAGAFYGYTF	TRBV6-1	TRBJ1-2
CASALAGPAGGELFF	TRBV5-4	TRBJ2-2
CASRTAGSLGYNEQFF	TRBV7-8	TRBJ2-1
CASRGAASYGYTF	TRBV7-2	TRBJ1-2
CASSLDGSNQPQHF	TRBV6-2/TRBV6-3	TRBJ1-5
CASRHRGDRNYNEQFF	TRBV19	TRBJ2-1
CASTLRGESGETQYF	TRBV5-4	TRBJ2-5
CASSRLGGAHEQYF	TRBV28	TRBJ2-7
CASSQAAGTEAFF	TRBV6-5	TRBJ1-1
CASSLNAGFRITEAFF	TRBV5-6	TRBJ1-1
CASSEDRARETQYF	TRBV6-1	TRBJ2-5
CASSASGSSYNSPLHF	TRBV2	TRBJ1-6
CASSQIQGLEQFF	TRBV3-1/TRBV3-2	TRBJ2-1
CASSLGDLAGKETQYF	TRBV5-4	TRBJ2-5
CASSLSFRDTEAFF	TRBV7-3	TRBJ1-1